The 22 T cell receptor beta chains reported below all come from one sample, sequenced in a study of CD8+ T cells in alopecia areata (dated by TCRdb to 2016 to 2018). Library preparation used the immunoSEQ multiplex PCR assay. For TCR sequencing, RNA was extracted from every sample and reverse transcribed into cDNA to serve as template. Not all clones reach the TCRdb copy of this immuneACCESS table, which keeps in-frame sequences only. Checked studies attribute under half of the gap to unresolved V genes and leave the rest unexplained. Across this sample there are 100,000 to 150,000 clones, with approximately 49% seen only once. Around 20% of the sample rests with the top ten. What the time point label conveys for this sample: baseline before oral tofacitinib. Sequencing was performed on CD8+ T cells sorted from blood, taken at week 0. The receptors shown here come from a human donor with alopecia areata.

This clone was recorded a few times. The rearrangement links TRBV5-1 to TRBJ2-3; D might be TRBD1 (6 bases). CDR1 and CDR2 (germline): SGHRS, YFSETQ. V lost 0 bases and J lost 3, with 8 bases in between. The CDR3 has 14 amino acids. The CDR3 DNA is TGCGCCAGCAGCTTGGTCAGGGGAACAGATACGCAGTATTTT. This codes for CASSLVRGTDTQYF.

In this sample, this clone turned up a few times. The chain employs TRBV7-9 and TRBJ2-2, with D unclear. Per germline, CDR1 SEHNR and CDR2 FQNEAQ (reference sequence). V lost 2 bases and J lost 7, with 17 bases in between. CDR3 size: 16 residues. The CDR3 spells CASSLSGSSVFGELFF. CDR3 sequence (DNA): TGTGCCAGCAGCTTATCGGGCAGCTCGGTTTTCGGGGAGCTGTTTTTT.

J is TRBJ2-7 and V is TRBV4-1; 9 bases are shared with TRBD1. Trimming at V came to 5 bases and at J to 3 bases, leaving 8 bases not matched to a gene. This CDR3 spans 15 amino acids. CDR1 MGHRA and CDR2 YSYEKL come from the germline V gene. The chain's CDR3 is CASSFISGQGYEQYF. DNA for the CDR3: TGCGCCAGCAGCTTTATATCGGGACAGGGCTACGAGCAGTACTTC.

This clone was observed a handful of times. The chain joins TRBV29-1 to TRBJ1-2; 8 bases match TRBD1. This CDR3 contains 15 residues. Trimming cost V 6 bases and J 8 bases; bases outside gene matches: 17. Germline CDR1 is SQVTM and CDR2 is ANQGSEA. The CDR3 DNA sequence: TGCAGCGTCCAACACGGGACAGGTGATATCCACGGCTACACCTTC. Protein sequence: CSVQHGTGDIHGYTF.

The chain is built from TRBV23-1 and TRBJ1-3; D is unresolved. TRBV23-1 is reported as an ORF; its role is uncertain. Trimming shortened V by 2 bases and J by 0 bases, and 14 bases separated the two germline ends. CDR3 length equals 17 residues. The DNA for the CDR3 is TGCGCCAGCAGTCAAGAAACGTGCGGGAACTCTGGAAACACCATATATTTT. This gives the protein CASSQETCGNSGNTIYF.

The chain is built from TRBV30 and TRBJ1-1; D is uncertain. The CDR3 loop spans 14 amino acids. The V and J ends lost 0 bases and 4 bases respectively, with 12 bases between them. CDR1 is GTSNPN and CDR2 is SVGIG in the germline V gene (reference sequence). The CDR3 protein is CAWSVDWRSTEAFF. DNA of the CDR3: TGTGCCTGGAGTGTAGATTGGAGGAGCACTGAAGCTTTCTTT.

This clone was counted once. At one boundary the junction diverges from the germline segment, which might be a read error. The V and J genes are TRBV7-7 and TRBJ2-2; D unclear. The length of the CDR3 is 13 residues. Looked up from germline, CDR1 is SSHAT and CDR2 is FNYEAQ (reference sequence). The CDR3 region is CASSRSVTGELFF. In DNA, the CDR3 is TGTGCTAGCAGCCGCTCGGTAACCGGGGAGCTGTTTTTT.

The chain has TRBV30 and TRBJ2-7; D is unresolved. Germline values: CDR1 GTSNPN, CDR2 SVGIG (reference sequence). This CDR3 has 10 amino acids. V lost 1 base to trimming and J lost 6 bases, with 4 bases between them. CDR3 loop: CAWSGGEQYF. The CDR3 DNA sequence: TGTGCCTGGAGTGGGGGCGAGCAGTACTTC.

The chain's CDR3 is CASSYSESDYGYTF. Written as DNA, the CDR3 is TGTGCCAGCAGTTACTCGGAGTCAGATTATGGCTACACCTTC. The rearrangement links TRBV6-6 to TRBJ1-2; the D is unclear. From germline, CDR1 is MNHNY and CDR2 SVGAGI (reference sequence). V was cut by 0 bases and J by 5 bases, with 10 bases left in between. The CDR3 runs 14 residues.

This sequence joins TRBV27 and TRBJ2-7; unclear D gene. Trimming shortened V by 2 bases and J by 3 bases, and 8 bases separated the two germline ends. CDR1 is MNHEY, CDR2 SMNVEV, per germline (reference sequence). The CDR3 loop spans 13 amino acids. This CDR3 is CASSLIQSYEQYF. The DNA for the CDR3 is TGTGCCAGCAGTTTAATACAGAGCTACGAGCAGTACTTC.

The genes are TRBV9 and TRBJ1-2; maybe TRBD1 (6 bases). Trimming removed 3 bases at V and 0 bases at J, with 18 bases between. Germline assignment: CDR1 SGDLS and CDR2 YYNGEE. The CDR3 is 17 amino acids. CDR3: CASSAPRGIAPNYGYTF. CDR3 bases: TGTGCCAGCAGCGCCCCGAGGGGGATCGCTCCTAACTATGGCTACACCTTC.

This clone has only a few counts. The chain recombines TRBV19 with TRBJ1-1; D may be TRBD1 (5 bases). The CDR3 sequence is 14 residues long. Germline CDR1 reads LNHDA; CDR2 reads SQIVND (reference sequence). Deletions cut 8 bases from V and 0 bases from J, with 13 bases between. The CDR3 region has the DNA TGTGCCAGTTCCCCGGGACTTTTGAACACTGAAGCTTTCTTT. It yields the protein CASSPGLLNTEAFF.

The rearrangement uses TRBV29-1 and TRBJ1-1; tentatively, D is TRBD1 (5 bases). Trimming left V 7 bases short and J 5 bases short, with 17 bases between. Germline CDR1 is SQVTM and CDR2 is ANQGSEA. This CDR3 contains 13 residues. CDR3: CSGSPKGSTEAFF. The DNA of the CDR3 is TGCAGCGGGAGCCCCAAGGGGTCGACTGAAGCTTTCTTT.

The chain uses TRBV7-9 and TRBJ2-7; 7 bases fit TRBD1. V lost 5 bases to trimming and J lost 5 bases; unmatched junction nucleotides: 6. In germline, CDR1 is SEHNR, CDR2 FQNEAQ (reference sequence). The CDR3 sequence is 13 residues long. The CDR3 nucleotides are TGTGCCAGCAGCCCCTGGGGACAGAACGAGCAGTACTTC. Translated: CASSPWGQNEQYF.

This rearrangement joins TRBV7-8 to TRBJ2-4; TRBD2 matches at 13 bases. This CDR3 contains 15 residues. The ends lost 5 bases at V and 8 bases at J; junction bases unmatched: 6. The V gene's germline CDR1 is SGHVS and CDR2 FQNEAQ. CDR3 protein: CASSPHTSGGDIQYF. The DNA for the CDR3 is TGTGCCAGCAGCCCGCACACTAGCGGGGGGGACATTCAGTACTTC.

Only a few counts were recorded for this clone. This chain joins TRBV29-1 and TRBJ2-7; 11 nucleotides agree with TRBD1. Germline trimming cut 1 base from V and 4 bases from J; bases unmatched to any gene: 6. Germline V CDR1 and CDR2: SQVTM, ANQGSEA. The CDR3 contains 15 residues. The CDR3, as DNA: TGCAGCGTTGAAGGCCCCGGGACAGGGGGGTACGAGCAGTACTTC. Residues: CSVEGPGTGGYEQYF.

This clone has a handful of counts. The chain joins TRBV13 to TRBJ1-2, with TRBD1 matching over 8 bases. This CDR3 region has 14 residues. The J segment lost 6 bases and the V segment lost 5 bases, leaving 8 bases of the junction unmatched. Per germline, CDR1 PRHDT and CDR2 FYEKMQ (reference sequence). CDR3 sequence: CASSTDRAAHGYTF. The CDR3, as DNA: TGTGCCAGCAGCACGGACAGGGCGGCCCATGGCTACACCTTC.

The chain has TRBV6-5 and TRBJ1-1; no clear D. The CDR3 runs to 14 residues. Germline CDR1 and CDR2: MNHEY and SVGAGI. The V gene lost 2 bases and the J gene lost 2 bases, with 9 bases spanning the gap. In nucleotides, the CDR3 is TGTGCCAGCAGTTACAATCGGGGAAACACTGAAGCTTTCTTT. Protein product: CASSYNRGNTEAFF.

This clone was found a few times. The CDR3 DNA follows: TGTGCCTGGAGTGTCCATTTTGAGGGAGCTGGAAACACCATATATTTT. This codes for CAWSVHFEGAGNTIYF. The chain links TRBV30 to TRBJ1-3; D uncertain. Trimming left V 0 bases short and J 2 bases short, with 14 bases between. Germline values: CDR1 GTSNPN, CDR2 SVGIG (reference sequence). This CDR3 spans 16 amino acids.

The rearrangement uses TRBV4-1 and TRBJ1-1; D might be TRBD1 (5 bases). Germline CDR1 reads MGHRA; CDR2 reads YSYEKL. V shed 2 bases and J shed 2 bases, with 12 bases lying between them. The CDR3 has 15 amino acids. CDR3 sequence: CASSQSLGGNTEAFF. DNA of the CDR3: TGCGCCAGCAGCCAATCATTGGGGGGAAACACTGAAGCTTTCTTT.

The CDR3 spells CASSPRGRSVYEQYF. CDR3 sequence (DNA): TGTGCCAGCTCACCACGGGGTAGGTCGGTCTACGAGCAGTACTTC. V and J are TRBV18 and TRBJ2-7; D is ambiguous. The V end was cut by 1 base, the J end by 3 bases, with 13 bases between. The CDR3 covers 15 residues. In germline, CDR1 is KGHSH, CDR2 LQKENI. Full variable domain (rest looked up from reference TRBV18 and TRBJ2-7): NAGVMQNPRHLVRRRGQEARLRCSPMKGHSHVYWYRQLPEEGLKFMVYLQKENIIDESGMPKERFSAEFPKEGPSILRIQQVVRGDSAAYFCASSPRGRSVYEQYFGPGTRLTVT.

The V call is TRBV6-6, the J call TRBJ2-7; tentative D call: TRBD2 (6 bases). Trimming cost V 0 bases and J 0 bases, with 9 bases left between them. Germline values: CDR1 MNHNY, CDR2 SVGAGI (reference sequence). This CDR3 has 15 amino acids. CDR3 region: CASSYSPGSSYEQYF. The CDR3 nucleotides are TGTGCCAGCAGTTACTCTCCCGGGAGCTCCTACGAGCAGTACTTC.